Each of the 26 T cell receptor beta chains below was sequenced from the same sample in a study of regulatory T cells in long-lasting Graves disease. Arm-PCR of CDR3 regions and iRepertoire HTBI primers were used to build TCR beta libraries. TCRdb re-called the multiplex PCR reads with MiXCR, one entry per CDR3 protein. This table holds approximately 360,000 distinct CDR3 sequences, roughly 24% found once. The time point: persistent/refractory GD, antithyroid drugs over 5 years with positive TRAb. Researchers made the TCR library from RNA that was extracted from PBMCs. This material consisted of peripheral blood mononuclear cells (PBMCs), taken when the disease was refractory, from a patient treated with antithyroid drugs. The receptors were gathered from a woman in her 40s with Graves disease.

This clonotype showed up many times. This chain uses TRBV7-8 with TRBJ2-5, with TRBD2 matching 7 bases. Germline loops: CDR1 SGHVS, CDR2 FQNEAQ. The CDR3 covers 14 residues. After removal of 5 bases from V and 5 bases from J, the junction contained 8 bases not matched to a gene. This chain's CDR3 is CASSTGLTTETQYF. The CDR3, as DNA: TGTGCCAGCAGCACGGGACTAACCACGGAGACCCAGTACTTC.

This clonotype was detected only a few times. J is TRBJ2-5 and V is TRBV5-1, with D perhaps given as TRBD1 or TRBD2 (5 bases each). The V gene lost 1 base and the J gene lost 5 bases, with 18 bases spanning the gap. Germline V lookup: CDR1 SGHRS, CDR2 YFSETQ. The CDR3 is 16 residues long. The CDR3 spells CASSLTGASGLETQYF. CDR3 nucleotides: TGCGCCAGCAGCTTGACTGGGGCATCGGGGCTGGAGACCCAGTACTTC.

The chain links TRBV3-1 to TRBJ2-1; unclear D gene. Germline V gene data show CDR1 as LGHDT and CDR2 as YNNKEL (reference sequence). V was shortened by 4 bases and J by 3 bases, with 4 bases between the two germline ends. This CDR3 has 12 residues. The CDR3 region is CASSLYYNEQFF. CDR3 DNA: TGTGCCAGCAGCCTATACTACAATGAGCAGTTCTTC.

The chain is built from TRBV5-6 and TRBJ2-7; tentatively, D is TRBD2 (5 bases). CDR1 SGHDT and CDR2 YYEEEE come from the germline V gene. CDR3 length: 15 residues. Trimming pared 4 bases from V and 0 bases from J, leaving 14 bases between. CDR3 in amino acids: CASSLAAGRSYEQYF. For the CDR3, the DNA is TGTGCCAGCAGCCTCGCGGCGGGCCGCTCCTACGAGCAGTACTTC.

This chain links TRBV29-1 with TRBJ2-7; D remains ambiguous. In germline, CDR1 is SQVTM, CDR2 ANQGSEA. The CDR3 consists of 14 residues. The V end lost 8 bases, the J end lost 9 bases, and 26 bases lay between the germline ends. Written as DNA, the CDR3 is TGCAGCCCCCCAAGGGTGACCCTGTATTTACGGCAGTACTTC. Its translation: CSPPRVTLYLRQYF.

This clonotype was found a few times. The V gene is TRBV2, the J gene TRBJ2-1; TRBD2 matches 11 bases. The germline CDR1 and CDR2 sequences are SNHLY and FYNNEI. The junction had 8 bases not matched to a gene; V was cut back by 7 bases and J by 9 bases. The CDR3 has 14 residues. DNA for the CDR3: TGTGCCAGCATCCCCCTACTAGCGGGAGTTGAGCAGTTCTTC. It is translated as CASIPLLAGVEQFF.

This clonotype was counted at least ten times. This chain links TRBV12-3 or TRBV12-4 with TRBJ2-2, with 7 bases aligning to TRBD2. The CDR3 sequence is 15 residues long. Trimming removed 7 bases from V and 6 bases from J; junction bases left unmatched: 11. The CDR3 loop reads CASTIRGEGPGELFF. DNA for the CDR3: TGTGCCAGCACCATACGAGGGGAGGGGCCCGGGGAGCTGTTTTTT.

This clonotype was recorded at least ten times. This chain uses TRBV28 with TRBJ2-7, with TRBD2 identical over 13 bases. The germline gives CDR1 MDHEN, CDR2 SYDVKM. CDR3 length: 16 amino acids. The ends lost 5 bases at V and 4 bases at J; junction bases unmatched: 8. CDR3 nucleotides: TGTGCCAGCAGTACTCCGGGACTAGCGGGAACTTACGAGCAGTACTTC. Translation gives CASSTPGLAGTYEQYF.

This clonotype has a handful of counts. CDR3 protein: CASSLRSSYNEQFF. The CDR3, as DNA: TGTGCCAGCAGTTTGAGGAGCTCCTACAATGAGCAGTTCTTC. V usage is TRBV12-3 or TRBV12-4 and J usage is TRBJ2-1; no firm D call. CDR3 size: 14 residues. Trimming removed 3 bases at V and 0 bases at J, with 6 bases between.

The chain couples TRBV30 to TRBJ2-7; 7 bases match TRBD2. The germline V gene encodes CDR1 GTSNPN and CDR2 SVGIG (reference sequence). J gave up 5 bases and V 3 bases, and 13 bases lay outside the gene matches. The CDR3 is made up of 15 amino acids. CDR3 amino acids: CAWSLDAGGTNEQYF. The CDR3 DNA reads TGTGCCTGGAGCCTAGACGCTGGCGGGACTAACGAGCAGTACTTC.

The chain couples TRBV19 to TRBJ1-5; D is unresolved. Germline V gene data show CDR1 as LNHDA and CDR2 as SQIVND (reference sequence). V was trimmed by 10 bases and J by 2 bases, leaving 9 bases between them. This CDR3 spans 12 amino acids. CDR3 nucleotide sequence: TGTGCCACCCGACGTCGCAATCAGCCCCAGCATTTT. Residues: CATRRRNQPQHF.

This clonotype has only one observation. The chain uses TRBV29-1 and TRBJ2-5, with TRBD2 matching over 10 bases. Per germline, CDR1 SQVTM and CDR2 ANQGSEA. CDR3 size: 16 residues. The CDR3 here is CSARVARLAGMKTQYF. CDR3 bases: TGCAGTGCTAGAGTCGCCCGACTAGCGGGTATGAAGACCCAGTACTTC.

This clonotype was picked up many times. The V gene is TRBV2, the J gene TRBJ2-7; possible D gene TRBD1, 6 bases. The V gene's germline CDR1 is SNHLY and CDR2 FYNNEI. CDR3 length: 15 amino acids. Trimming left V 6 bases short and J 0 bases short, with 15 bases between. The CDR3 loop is CASRKGHGLSYEQYF. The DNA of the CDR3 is TGTGCCAGCAGGAAGGGACACGGTCTCTCCTACGAGCAGTACTTC.

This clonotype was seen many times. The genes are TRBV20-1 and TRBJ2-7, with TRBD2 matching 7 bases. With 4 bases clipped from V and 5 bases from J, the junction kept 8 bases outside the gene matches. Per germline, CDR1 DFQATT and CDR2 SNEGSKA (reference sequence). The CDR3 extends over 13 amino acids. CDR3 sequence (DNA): TGCAGTGCTACCAGACTAGCCGGAAACGAGCAGTACTTC. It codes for CSATRLAGNEQYF.

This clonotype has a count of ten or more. The CDR3, as DNA: TGTGCCAGTAGCGGATGGCAGGGGCAAAGGGGAGAGCAGTACTTC. Translated: CASSGWQGQRGEQYF. V and J are TRBV19 and TRBJ2-7, with a possible D match to TRBD1 (6 bases). CDR3 length: 15 residues. Germline V gene lookup returns CDR1 LNHDA and CDR2 SQIVND (reference sequence). Trimming pared 6 bases from V and 7 bases from J, leaving 22 bases between.

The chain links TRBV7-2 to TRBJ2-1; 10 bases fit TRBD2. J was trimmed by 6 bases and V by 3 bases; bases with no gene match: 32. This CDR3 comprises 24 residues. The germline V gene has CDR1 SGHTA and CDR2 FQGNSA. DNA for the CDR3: TGTGCCAGCAGCTTTCTGTCCTCCTACGATTCGGTCCTAGCGGGAGAGGGAGGAGGCAATGAGCAGTTCTTC. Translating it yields CASSFLSSYDSVLAGEGGGNEQFF.

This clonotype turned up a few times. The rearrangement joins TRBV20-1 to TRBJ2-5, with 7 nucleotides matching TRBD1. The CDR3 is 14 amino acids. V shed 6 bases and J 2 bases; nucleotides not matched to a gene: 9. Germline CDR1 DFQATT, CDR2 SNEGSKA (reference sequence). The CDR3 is CSAPQRGRQETQYF. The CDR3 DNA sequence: TGCAGTGCCCCTCAGAGGGGGCGACAAGAGACCCAGTACTTC.

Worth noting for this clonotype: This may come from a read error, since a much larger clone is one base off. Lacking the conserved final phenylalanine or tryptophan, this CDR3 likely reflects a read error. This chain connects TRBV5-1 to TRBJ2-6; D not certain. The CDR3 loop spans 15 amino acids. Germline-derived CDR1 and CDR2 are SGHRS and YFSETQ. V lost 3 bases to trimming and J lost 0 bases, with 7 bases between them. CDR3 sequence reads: CASSWTASGANVLTS. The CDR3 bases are TGCGCCAGCAGCTGGACGGCCTCTGGGGCCAACGTCCTGACTTCC.

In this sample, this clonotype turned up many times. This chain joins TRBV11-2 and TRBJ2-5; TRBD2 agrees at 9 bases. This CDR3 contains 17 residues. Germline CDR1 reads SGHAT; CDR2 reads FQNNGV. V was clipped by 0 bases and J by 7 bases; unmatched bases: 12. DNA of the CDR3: TGTGCCAGCAGCTTAGAGCACGCTAGCGGGGCTCCTGGGACCCAGTACTTC. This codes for CASSLEHASGAPGTQYF.

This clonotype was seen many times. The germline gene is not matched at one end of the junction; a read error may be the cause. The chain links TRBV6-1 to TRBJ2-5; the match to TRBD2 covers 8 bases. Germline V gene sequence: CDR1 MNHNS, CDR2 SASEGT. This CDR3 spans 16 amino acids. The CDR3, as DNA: TGTGCCAGCAGAGAAGGCGCGGGGGGAGGAGGGCAGACCCAGTACTTC. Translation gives CASREGAGGGGQTQYF.

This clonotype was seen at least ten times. CDR3 in DNA: TGTGCCAGCAGCCCCCTCTCGCTGGATCCATCCTACGAGCAGTACTTC. Amino acids: CASSPLSLDPSYEQYF. The gene calls are TRBV7-8 and TRBJ2-7, with D uncertain. Germline CDR1 reads SGHVS; CDR2 reads FQNEAQ. The CDR3 is 16 amino acids. V dropped 5 bases and J dropped 1 base, with 18 bases sitting between them.

CDR3 sequence: CASSQEVANGVETQYF. CDR3 nucleotide sequence: TGTGCCAGCAGCCAAGAGGTGGCTAACGGGGTGGAGACCCAGTACTTC. The chain combines TRBV4-2 with TRBJ2-5; D possibly corresponds to TRBD2 (5 bases). V lost 0 bases and J lost 5, with 16 bases in between. The CDR3 consists of 16 residues. Germline V gene sequence: CDR1 LGHNA, CDR2 YNFKEQ.

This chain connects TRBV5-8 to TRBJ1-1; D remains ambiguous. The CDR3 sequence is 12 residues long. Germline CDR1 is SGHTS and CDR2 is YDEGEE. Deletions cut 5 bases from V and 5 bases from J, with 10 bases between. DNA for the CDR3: TGTGCCAGCAGTTTGTTTGTTACTGAAGCTTTCTTT. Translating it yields CASSLFVTEAFF.

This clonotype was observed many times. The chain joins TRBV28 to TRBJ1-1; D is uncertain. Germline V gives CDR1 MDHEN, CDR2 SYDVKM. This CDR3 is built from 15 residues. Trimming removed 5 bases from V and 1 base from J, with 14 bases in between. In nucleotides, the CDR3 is TGTGCCAGCAGTGGGCGTGGAAGGGCGAACACTGAAGCTTTCTTT. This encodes CASSGRGRANTEAFF.

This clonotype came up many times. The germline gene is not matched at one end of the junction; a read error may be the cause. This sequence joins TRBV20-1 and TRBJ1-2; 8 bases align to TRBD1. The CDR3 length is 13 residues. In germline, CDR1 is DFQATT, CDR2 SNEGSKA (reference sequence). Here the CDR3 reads CSANRGEDYGYTF. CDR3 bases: TGCAGCGCTAACAGGGGGGAGGACTATGGCTACACCTTC.

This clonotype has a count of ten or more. CDR3 sequence (DNA): TGTGCCAGCAGTTTATACCGTACAGGGGGCGAGTATGAAAAACTGTTTTTT. Translation: CASSLYRTGGEYEKLFF. V and J are TRBV27 and TRBJ1-4, with TRBD1 matching 9 bases. There are 17 residues in the CDR3. The V and J ends lost 1 base and 6 bases, in that order; junction bases with no gene match: 9. CDR1 and CDR2 from the germline V gene are MNHEY and SMNVEV (reference sequence). Using reference TRBV27 and TRBJ1-4 for the parts outside the CDR3, the full variable domain is EAQVTQNPRYLITVTGKKLTVTCSQNMNHEYMSWYRQDPGLGLRQIYYSMNVEVTDKGDVPEGYKVSRKEKRNFPLILESPSPNQTSLYFCASSLYRTGGEYEKLFFGSGTQLSVL.